These 24 T cell receptor beta chains were sequenced from one sample in a study of cytomegalovirus exposure and HLA in healthy donors. It was with 60 Vbeta and 13 Jbeta primers that the PCR ran. TCRdb keeps only in-frame clones here, not all; method: immunoSEQ multiplex PCR. The table lists about 110,000 clones, around 75% of them singletons. Sample: PBMCs. The source is a man aged 40-49 years in good health and CMV-seronegative.

This clone was detected only a few times. The gene calls are TRBV27 and TRBJ2-7; TRBD2 matches at 9 bases. With 6 bases clipped from V and 5 bases from J, the junction kept 11 bases outside the gene matches. This CDR3 has 15 amino acids. Germline V lookup: CDR1 MNHEY, CDR2 SMNVEV (reference sequence). Here the CDR3 DNA reads TGTGCCAGCAGCAAACATAATAGCGGGGGAAACGAGCAGTACTTC. This encodes CASSKHNSGGNEQYF.

The chain employs TRBV6-4 and TRBJ2-1; no clear D gene. Trimming took 2 bases from V and 6 from J, leaving 8 bases between them. Germline-derived CDR1 and CDR2 are MRHNA and SNTAGT. This CDR3 spans 13 amino acids. The chain's CDR3 is CASSDSEFNEQFF. Written as DNA, the CDR3 is TGTGCCAGCAGTGACAGCGAGTTCAATGAGCAGTTCTTC.

The gene calls are TRBV6-1 and TRBJ1-4; D is ambiguous. The germline V and J ends were trimmed by 4 bases and 0 bases, with 9 bases remaining between them. Germline CDR1 is MNHNS and CDR2 is SASEGT. The CDR3 spans 15 residues. DNA of the CDR3: TGTGCCAGCAGTGTCGTCAGGACAACTAATGAAAAACTGTTTTTT. Amino acid sequence: CASSVVRTTNEKLFF.

This sequence joins TRBV6-6 and TRBJ1-2; D gene ambiguous. The germline gives CDR1 MNHNY, CDR2 SVGAGI (reference sequence). V gave up 4 bases and J gave up 7 bases, with 10 bases separating them. The CDR3 spans 12 residues. The CDR3 DNA reads as TGTGCCAGCAGTTTTGGAGAGAGTGGCTACACCTTC. Protein: CASSFGESGYTF.

The V and J genes are TRBV2 and TRBJ1-1; D unresolved. V was clipped by 1 base and J by 1 base, with 7 bases between them. Per the germline V gene, CDR1 is SNHLY and CDR2 is FYNNEI. The CDR3 is 14 residues long. This chain's CDR3 is CASSEEQPNTEAFF. The DNA for the CDR3 is TGTGCCAGCAGTGAAGAACAGCCGAACACTGAAGCTTTCTTT.

The chain employs TRBV6-1 and TRBJ1-4, with 10 bases fitting TRBD1. Trimming removed 3 bases from V and 2 bases from J; junction bases left unmatched: 9. This CDR3 has 18 residues. From germline, CDR1 is MNHNS and CDR2 SASEGT. The CDR3 loop is CASSERRDRGQTNEKLFF. The CDR3 bases are TGTGCCAGCAGTGAGCGCCGGGACAGGGGACAGACTAATGAAAAACTGTTTTTT.

CDR3 residues: CASSLSRGEGYTF. The CDR3 coding sequence is TGTGCCAGCAGCTTATCCCGGGGAGAAGGCTACACCTTC. The chain uses TRBV7-3 and TRBJ1-2; D uncertain. V was pared by 2 bases and J by 8 bases, with 12 bases between. From germline, CDR1 is SGHTA and CDR2 FQGTGA. CDR3 length: 13 amino acids.

This clone is categorized as medium-sized. The gene calls are TRBV6-1 and TRBJ1-3; no firm D call. Germline assignment: CDR1 MNHNS and CDR2 SASEGT. The CDR3 has 14 residues. V was clipped by 3 bases and J by 4 bases, with 10 bases between them. CDR3 loop: CASSEESWGNTIYF. CDR3 bases: TGTGCCAGCAGTGAGGAGTCGTGGGGAAACACCATATATTTT.

The chain is built from TRBV6-5 and TRBJ2-7, with a weak D call TRBD1 (5 bases). This CDR3 is built from 14 residues. V lost 2 bases to trimming and J lost 4 bases, with 12 bases between them. In germline, CDR1 is MNHEY, CDR2 SVGAGI. The CDR3 DNA follows: TGTGCCAGCAGTTACCGTGGGGCGCGATACGAGCAGTACTTC. It yields the protein CASSYRGARYEQYF.

This sequence joins TRBV4-2 and TRBJ2-7; no firm D call. Per germline, CDR1 LGHNA and CDR2 YNFKEQ. The CDR3 runs to 15 residues. V lost 3 bases and J lost 0, with 12 bases in between. CDR3: CASSHQAGVSYEQYF. The CDR3 coding sequence is TGTGCCAGCAGCCACCAAGCTGGAGTCTCCTACGAGCAGTACTTC.

This sequence joins TRBV29-1 and TRBJ2-3; TRBD1 agrees at 10 bases. The CDR3 is made up of 16 amino acids. After removal of 1 base from V and 5 bases from J, the junction contained 9 bases not matched to a gene. Germline V gives CDR1 SQVTM, CDR2 ANQGSEA. This CDR3 reads CSVEGSPGQGLDTQYF. For the CDR3, the DNA is TGCAGCGTTGAAGGTTCTCCGGGACAGGGGCTAGATACGCAGTATTTT.

This chain links TRBV10-3 with TRBJ1-3; D ambiguous. The CDR3 has 11 residues. Between the trimmed V and J ends, which lost 6 bases and 4 bases, there was a span of 4 bases. The germline V gene has CDR1 ENHRY and CDR2 SYGVKD. CDR3 sequence reads: CAIRRGNTIYF. The CDR3 nucleotides read TGTGCCATCAGGAGGGGAAACACCATATATTTT.

This rearrangement joins TRBV5-1 to TRBJ2-7, with unresolved D. The ends were cut back, 4 bases at V and 0 bases at J, with 11 bases in the middle. Germline CDR1 is SGHRS and CDR2 is YFSETQ. This CDR3 is built from 14 residues. The CDR3, as DNA: TGCGCCAGCAGCCTGCACAGTACCTCCTACGAGCAGTACTTC. It encodes CASSLHSTSYEQYF. The entire variable domain, with the rest obtained from reference TRBV5-1 and TRBJ2-7, is as follows: KAGVTQTPRYLIKTRGQQVTLSCSPISGHRSVSWYQQTPGQGLQFLFEYFSETQRNKGNFPGRFSGRQFSNSRSEMNVSTLELGDSALYLCASSLHSTSYEQYFGPGTRLTVT.

This sequence joins TRBV19 and TRBJ2-3; 12 bases are shared with TRBD2. With V trimmed by 4 bases and J by 3 bases, 5 bases remained unmatched. Germline CDR1 and CDR2: LNHDA and SQIVND (reference sequence). The CDR3 has 16 residues. The CDR3 loop reads CASSTLAGGLTDTQYF. Here the CDR3 DNA reads TGTGCCAGTAGTACGCTAGCGGGAGGGCTGACAGATACGCAGTATTTT.

V is TRBV25-1 and J is TRBJ1-4; D gene uncertain. The germline V and J ends were trimmed by 10 bases and 3 bases, with 12 bases remaining between them. The CDR3 spans 13 residues. Looked up from germline, CDR1 is MGHDK and CDR2 is SYGVNS. The CDR3: CATSRPANEKLFF. The DNA of the CDR3 is TGTGCCACCTCCAGGCCGGCTAATGAAAAACTGTTTTTT. The whole variable domain, filled in from reference TRBV25-1 and TRBJ1-4, reads EADIYQTPRYLVIGTGKKITLECSQTMGHDKMYWYQQDPGMELHLIHYSYGVNSTEKGDLSSESTVSRIRTEHFPLTLESARPSHTSQYLCATSRPANEKLFFGSGTQLSVL.

This chain links TRBV5-1 with TRBJ2-7, with 10 positions matching TRBD2. Germline values: CDR1 SGHRS, CDR2 YFSETQ. Trimming took 2 bases from V and 1 from J; bases not matched to a gene: 6. CDR3 size: 16 residues. This CDR3 reads CASSFLSGGLSYEQYF. The CDR3 DNA is TGCGCCAGCAGCTTCCTTAGCGGGGGGCTTTCCTACGAGCAGTACTTC.

The rearrangement joins TRBV4-1 to TRBJ1-6, with 7 bases lining up with TRBD1. After removal of 3 bases from V and 7 bases from J, the junction contained 6 bases not matched to a gene. From germline, CDR1 is MGHRA and CDR2 YSYEKL. The CDR3 consists of 15 residues. Here the CDR3 reads CASSQREDRNSPLHF. Written as DNA, the CDR3 is TGCGCCAGCAGCCAGAGGGAGGACAGGAATTCACCCCTCCACTTT.

V and J are TRBV11-2 and TRBJ1-1; 10 bases line up with TRBD1. Trimming at V came to 5 bases and at J to 1 base, leaving 1 base not matched to a gene. The germline gives CDR1 SGHAT, CDR2 FQNNGV. The CDR3 contains 14 residues. CDR3 in amino acids: CASSRQGANTEAFF. In nucleotides, the CDR3 is TGTGCCAGCAGCCGACAGGGGGCGAACACTGAAGCTTTCTTT.

Only a few counts were recorded for this clone. V gene TRBV9 combines with J gene TRBJ1-6, with D perhaps TRBD1 (6 bases). This CDR3 has 16 residues. Trimming stripped 4 bases from V and 6 bases from J, with 17 bases between. The germline V gene encodes CDR1 SGDLS and CDR2 YYNGEE. CDR3 sequence (DNA): TGTGCCAGCAGCCCTTCCCCAGGGGACGGTAATTCACCCCTCCACTTT. Translating gives CASSPSPGDGNSPLHF.

The chain uses TRBV21-1 and TRBJ1-2; TRBD1 reflects the table's D call only, with no check against the DNA. TRBV21-1 is recorded as a pseudogene. The CDR3 runs to 15 residues. Here the CDR3 DNA reads TGTGCCAGCAGCAAAGATCAGGGGGCCGACTATGGCTACACCTTC. It is translated as CASSKDQGADYGYTF.

Within the sample, this clone is medium-sized. The rearrangement joins TRBV6-5 to TRBJ2-1; D is unclear. Between the trimmed V and J ends, which lost 6 bases and 1 base, there was a span of 7 bases. This CDR3 spans 13 amino acids. CDR1 and CDR2 (germline): MNHEY, SVGAGI. CDR3 loop: CASSLRSYNEQFF. The CDR3 DNA is TGTGCCAGCAGCCTGCGTTCCTACAATGAGCAGTTCTTC.

This clone showed up just a few times. This chain links TRBV7-2 with TRBJ2-7; 9 nucleotides line up with TRBD2. The CDR3 runs 15 residues. V lost 4 bases and J lost 4; bases outside the gene matches: 8. Per the germline V gene, CDR1 is SGHTA and CDR2 is FQGNSA. The CDR3 sequence is CASSSPGLAQYEQYF. The CDR3 DNA is TGTGCCAGCAGCTCACCGGGACTAGCACAGTACGAGCAGTACTTC.

This chain connects TRBV28 to TRBJ2-7; TRBD1 agrees at 7 bases. CDR3 length: 15 amino acids. The trim removed 6 bases at V and 5 bases at J, leaving 13 bases unmatched. Germline V gene data show CDR1 as MDHEN and CDR2 as SYDVKM. CDR3 in amino acids: CASSHQTGYAHEQYF. The CDR3 DNA follows: TGTGCCAGCAGCCATCAGACAGGGTATGCGCACGAGCAGTACTTC.

Comments on this clone: The germline gene is not matched at one end of the junction; a read error may be the cause. This chain connects TRBV7-9 to TRBJ2-7, with TRBD2 matching 7 bases. The length of the CDR3 is 14 residues. CDR1 SEHNR and CDR2 FQNEAQ come from the germline V gene (reference sequence). Here the CDR3 reads CSSSVTSSSYEQYF. Written as DNA, the CDR3 is TGTTCCAGCAGCGTGACTAGCTCTTCCTACGAGCAGTACTTC.